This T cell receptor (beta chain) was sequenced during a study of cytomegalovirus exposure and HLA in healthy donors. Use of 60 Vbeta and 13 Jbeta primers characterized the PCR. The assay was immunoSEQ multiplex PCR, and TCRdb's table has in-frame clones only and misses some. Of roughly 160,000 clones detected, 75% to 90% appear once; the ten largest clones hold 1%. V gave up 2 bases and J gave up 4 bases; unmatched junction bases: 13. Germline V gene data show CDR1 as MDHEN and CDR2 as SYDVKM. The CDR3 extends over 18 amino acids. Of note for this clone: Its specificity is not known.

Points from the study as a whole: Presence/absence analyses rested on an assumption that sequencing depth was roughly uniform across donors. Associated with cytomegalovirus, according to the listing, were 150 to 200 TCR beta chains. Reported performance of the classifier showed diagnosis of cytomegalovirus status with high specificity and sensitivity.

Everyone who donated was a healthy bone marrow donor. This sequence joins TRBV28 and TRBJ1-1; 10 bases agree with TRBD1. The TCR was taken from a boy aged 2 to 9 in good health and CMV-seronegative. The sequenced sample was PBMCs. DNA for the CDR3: TGTGCCAGCAGTTTAATTATGGGACAGGGGAGTCGCGGCACTGAAGCTTTCTTT. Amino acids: CASSLIMGQGSRGTEAFF.